The 28 T cell receptor beta chains listed next were all sequenced from one sample in a study of T cell changes during pregnancy in multiple sclerosis. Clones were read by immunoSEQ multiplex PCR, and TCRdb kept only the in-frame ones, dropping some. The table records 18,000 or so clones, 85% to 90% of them present only once. The sample here was CD4+ T cells from peripheral blood mononuclear cells, taken in the first trimester of pregnancy. Receptors originate from a female donor in good health, enrolled as a control in a pregnancy study.

This clone was picked up a small number of times. The chain employs TRBV6-5 and TRBJ1-1, with 7 bases aligning to TRBD1. The V segment lost 6 bases and the J segment 6 bases; nucleotides outside the gene matches: 4. The V gene's germline CDR1 is MNHEY and CDR2 SVGAGI. The CDR3 runs to 12 residues. Here the CDR3 DNA reads TGTGCCAGCAGACTAACAGGGGCTGAAGCTTTCTTT. This gives the protein CASRLTGAEAFF.

The chain is built from TRBV7-2 and TRBJ1-1; D might be TRBD1 (6 bases). V was clipped by 5 bases and J by 5 bases, with 12 bases between them. Per germline, CDR1 SGHTA and CDR2 FQGNSA. The CDR3 is 13 amino acids. For the CDR3, the DNA is TGTGCCAGCAGCAACAGGGTGGGGACTGAAGCTTTCTTT. The encoded protein is CASSNRVGTEAFF.

V gene TRBV10-3 combines with J gene TRBJ2-7, with D tentatively TRBD1 (7 bases). CDR3 length: 17 amino acids. Germline assignment: CDR1 ENHRY and CDR2 SYGVKD. V lost 3 bases and J 3 bases, leaving 21 bases between the germline ends. CDR3 residues: CAISEKTGVGGGYEQYF. CDR3 DNA: TGTGCCATCAGTGAAAAAACAGGGGTGGGGGGAGGCTACGAGCAGTACTTC.

The gene calls are TRBV5-1 and TRBJ2-1; 9 bases are a match to TRBD1. Germline trimming cut 2 bases from V and 6 bases from J; bases unmatched to any gene: 9. Germline V gene lookup returns CDR1 SGHRS and CDR2 YFSETQ. The CDR3 spans 16 residues. The CDR3: CASSFAVGTGINEQFF. The CDR3 DNA is TGCGCCAGCAGCTTCGCAGTGGGGACAGGGATCAATGAGCAGTTCTTC.

The chain uses TRBV9 and TRBJ2-1; 8 nucleotides align to TRBD2. The ends lost 0 bases at V and 7 bases at J; junction bases unmatched: 6. The germline CDR1 and CDR2 sequences are SGDLS and YYNGEE. The CDR3 spans 15 residues. The CDR3 reads CASSVAGGLHNEQFF. The CDR3 bases are TGTGCCAGCAGCGTAGCGGGGGGGCTTCATAATGAGCAGTTCTTC.

The chain is built from TRBV4-2 and TRBJ2-3; weak D call: TRBD2 (5 bases). The CDR3 sequence is 17 residues long. Trimming cost V 2 bases and J 2 bases, with 17 bases left between them. The germline gives CDR1 LGHNA, CDR2 YNFKEQ. The DNA of the CDR3 is TGTGCCAGCAGCCAATTACCCACGGGGATCGACACAGATACGCAGTATTTT. Amino acid sequence: CASSQLPTGIDTDTQYF.

CDR3 nucleotide sequence: TGTGCCAGCAGCCAAGTCAGCGAGCGCAATGAGCAGTTCTTC. Its protein product is CASSQVSERNEQFF. The V call is TRBV4-2, the J call TRBJ2-1, with D unresolved. The CDR3 is 14 residues long. The V end lost 1 base, the J end lost 6 bases, and 10 bases lay between the germline ends. In germline, CDR1 is LGHNA, CDR2 YNFKEQ.

V and J are TRBV5-1 and TRBJ1-1; D may be TRBD1 (5 bases). Per the germline V gene, CDR1 is SGHRS and CDR2 is YFSETQ. Trimming removed 4 bases from V and 7 bases from J, with 14 bases in between. The CDR3 is 13 residues long. The CDR3 DNA sequence: TGCGCCAGCAGCCGGGGACTCGAGGGTGAAGCTTTCTTT. Encoded protein: CASSRGLEGEAFF.

This clone has a handful of counts. The chain has TRBV5-6 and TRBJ2-7, with 10 bases fitting TRBD2. With V trimmed by 3 bases and J by 3 bases, 18 bases remained unmatched. CDR3 length equals 19 residues. CDR1 SGHDT and CDR2 YYEEEE come from the germline V gene. This CDR3 reads CASSSPGGASGRWVYEQYF. The CDR3 region has the DNA TGTGCCAGCAGCTCCCCCGGGGGTGCTAGCGGGAGATGGGTCTACGAGCAGTACTTC.

The V and J genes are TRBV7-9 and TRBJ1-4, with 8 bases that match TRBD1. V gave up 5 bases and J gave up 8 bases; unmatched junction bases: 7. CDR1 is SEHNR, CDR2 FQNEAQ, per germline (reference sequence). There are 14 residues in the CDR3. CDR3 loop: CASSQTGGGEKLFF. In DNA form, the CDR3 reads TGTGCCAGCAGCCAAACAGGGGGAGGAGAAAAACTGTTTTTT.

The rearrangement uses TRBV27 and TRBJ1-2, with 7 positions matching TRBD1. This CDR3 comprises 15 residues. From germline, CDR1 is MNHEY and CDR2 SMNVEV (reference sequence). The V and J ends lost 6 bases and 2 bases, in that order; junction bases with no gene match: 9. The CDR3 DNA follows: TGTGCCAGCAGCCAGACAGGGCCCGTAAACTATGGCTACACCTTC. Its translation is CASSQTGPVNYGYTF.

This rearrangement joins TRBV19 to TRBJ2-7; possible D gene TRBD1, 6 bases. Per the germline V gene, CDR1 is LNHDA and CDR2 is SQIVND (reference sequence). CDR3 size: 15 residues. V shed 1 base and J shed 2 bases, with 12 bases lying between them. This CDR3 is CASSIVAGATYEQYF. The CDR3, as DNA: TGTGCCAGTAGTATAGTGGCAGGGGCAACCTACGAGCAGTACTTC.

V is TRBV10-3 and J is TRBJ2-5; D remains unclear. The V end lost 6 bases, the J end lost 2 bases, and 16 bases lay between the germline ends. This CDR3 has 15 amino acids. Germline V lookup: CDR1 ENHRY, CDR2 SYGVKD. The CDR3: CAISDLRLQQETQYF. Written as DNA, the CDR3 is TGTGCCATCAGCGACCTCAGACTCCAACAAGAGACCCAGTACTTC.

The V gene is TRBV5-6, the J gene TRBJ2-2, with TRBD2 identical over 15 bases. This CDR3 has 16 residues. Germline V gene sequence: CDR1 SGHDT, CDR2 YYEEEE. V dropped 2 bases and J dropped 6; count of bases not matched to a gene: 2. Here the CDR3 DNA reads TGTGCCAGCAGCTTTGGACTAGCGGGAGGGCCCGGGGAGCTGTTTTTT. This encodes CASSFGLAGGPGELFF.

The chain couples TRBV11-1 to TRBJ2-7; D is undetermined. The CDR3 has 13 residues. Trimming shortened V by 10 bases and J by 6 bases, and 19 bases separated the two germline ends. CDR1 is SGHAT and CDR2 is FQDESV in the germline V gene (reference sequence). Written as DNA, the CDR3 is TGTGCCACCCAGAGGTCCCAGCCGGGCGAGCAGTACTTC. Protein product: CATQRSQPGEQYF.

The rearrangement uses TRBV9 and TRBJ2-3, with D possibly matching TRBD2 (5 bases). With 1 base removed from V and 4 bases from J, the gap between germline ends came to 10 bases. Germline lookup yields CDR1 SGDLS and CDR2 YYNGEE. CDR3 length: 14 amino acids. The CDR3 DNA reads as TGTGCCAGCAGCGTACGGTCCGGGGCAGATACGCAGTATTTT. It is translated as CASSVRSGADTQYF.

The chain recombines TRBV27 with TRBJ1-6; TRBD1 matches 9 bases. Germline V CDR1 and CDR2: MNHEY, SMNVEV (reference sequence). The trim removed 5 bases at V and 8 bases at J, leaving 7 bases unmatched. The CDR3 runs 15 residues. CDR3 DNA: TGTGCCAGCAGTGGCCAACAGGGGGCCTATTCACCCCTCCACTTT. Protein sequence: CASSGQQGAYSPLHF.

Judged by abundance, this clone is medium-sized. DNA of the CDR3: TGCAGCGTCGAAAGACAGTACGAGCAGTACTTC. Encoded protein: CSVERQYEQYF. The chain employs TRBV29-1 and TRBJ2-7, with a tentative D call TRBD1 (5 bases). The CDR3 totals 11 residues. The V and J ends lost 6 bases and 4 bases respectively, with 10 bases between them. CDR1 is SQVTM, CDR2 ANQGSEA, per germline.

The chain links TRBV5-4 to TRBJ2-3, with D maybe TRBD2 (6 bases). The germline CDR1 and CDR2 sequences are SGHNT and YYREEE (reference sequence). V lost 1 base to trimming and J lost 6 bases, with 21 bases between them. The CDR3 is 17 amino acids. CDR3 loop: CASSLSDIPGEMDTQYF. The CDR3 DNA follows: TGTGCCAGCAGCTTGTCCGATATACCGGGAGAAATGGATACGCAGTATTTT.

The chain joins TRBV13 to TRBJ2-5, with 12 bases fitting TRBD2. Trimming took 3 bases from V and 1 from J; bases not matched to a gene: 3. Germline-derived CDR1 and CDR2 are PRHDT and FYEKMQ (reference sequence). The CDR3 covers 16 residues. CDR3 bases: TGTGCCAGCAGCTTCGGACTAGCGGGAACCCAAGAGACCCAGTACTTC. Residues: CASSFGLAGTQETQYF.

This chain uses TRBV9 with TRBJ1-3; 9 bases align to TRBD1. Unmatched junction bases numbered 6, after V lost 3 bases and J lost 5 bases. This CDR3 is built from 15 residues. Germline CDR1 SGDLS, CDR2 YYNGEE. CDR3 residues: CASSAPGTGRNTIYF. The CDR3 DNA follows: TGTGCCAGCAGCGCTCCCGGGACAGGGAGAAACACCATATATTTT.

J is TRBJ2-2 and V is TRBV7-7, with 9 bases lining up with TRBD1. CDR1 and CDR2 (germline): SSHAT, FNYEAQ (reference sequence). This CDR3 comprises 16 residues. V lost 1 base and J lost 6; bases outside the gene matches: 6. CDR3 sequence: CASSLGDRALSGELFF. The CDR3 DNA is TGTGCCAGCAGCTTAGGGGACAGGGCTCTATCCGGGGAGCTGTTTTTT.

The chain joins TRBV29-1 to TRBJ1-2, with TRBD1 matching over 9 bases. This CDR3 spans 13 amino acids. V gave up 3 bases and J gave up 5 bases; unmatched junction bases: 4. Germline V gene sequence: CDR1 SQVTM, CDR2 ANQGSEA. The CDR3 here is CSVEGQGIYGYTF. Written as DNA, the CDR3 is TGCAGCGTTGAGGGACAGGGTATTTATGGCTACACCTTC.

The chain recombines TRBV27 with TRBJ2-2; 10 bases line up with TRBD2. The CDR3 sequence is 16 residues long. Germline V gene sequence: CDR1 MNHEY, CDR2 SMNVEV (reference sequence). V shed 9 bases and J 0 bases; nucleotides not matched to a gene: 7. CDR3 residues: CASEAGGPPNTGELFF. The DNA of the CDR3 is TGTGCCAGTGAAGCGGGAGGGCCCCCGAACACCGGGGAGCTGTTTTTT.

This sequence joins TRBV5-4 and TRBJ2-3, with D possibly being TRBD2 (6 bases). The CDR3 has 14 amino acids. Germline values: CDR1 SGHNT, CDR2 YYREEE (reference sequence). V dropped 2 bases and J dropped 13 bases, with 20 bases sitting between them. The CDR3 reads CASSFGERDSREYF. The CDR3, as DNA: TGTGCCAGCAGCTTTGGAGAACGGGACTCCCGAGAGTATTTT.

The rearrangement joins TRBV7-2 to TRBJ2-7, with 9 positions matching TRBD2. V shed 1 base, J shed 3 bases, and the junction held 4 bases outside the gene matches. CDR3 length: 15 amino acids. Germline lookup yields CDR1 SGHTA and CDR2 FQGNSA. The CDR3 nucleotides read TGTGCCAGCAGCTTAGGACTAGCGGAAGTCTACGAGCAGTACTTC. Its protein product is CASSLGLAEVYEQYF.

CDR3 DNA: TGTGCCAGCAGTTACGGAGGGAACTACGAGCAGTACTTC. It encodes CASSYGGNYEQYF. V usage is TRBV6-5 and J usage is TRBJ2-7; maybe TRBD2 (6 bases). V shed 2 bases and J shed 3 bases, with 8 bases lying between them. The CDR3 totals 13 residues. Germline lookup yields CDR1 MNHEY and CDR2 SVGAGI.

DNA for the CDR3: TGTGCCAGTAGTTTTCCAACCGGGGAGCTGTTTTTT. This codes for CASSFPTGELFF. The J gene is TRBJ2-2, the V gene TRBV19, with D uncertain. Trimming took off 5 bases at V and 5 bases at J, with 6 bases between the two ends. There are 12 residues in the CDR3. Per germline, CDR1 LNHDA and CDR2 SQIVND (reference sequence). Full variable domain (remainder filled in from reference TRBV19 and TRBJ2-2): DGGITQSPKYLFRKEGQNVTLSCEQNLNHDAMYWYRQDPGQGLRLIYYSQIVNDFQKGDIAEGYSVSREKKESFPLTVTSAQKNPTAFYLCASSFPTGELFFGEGSRLTVL.